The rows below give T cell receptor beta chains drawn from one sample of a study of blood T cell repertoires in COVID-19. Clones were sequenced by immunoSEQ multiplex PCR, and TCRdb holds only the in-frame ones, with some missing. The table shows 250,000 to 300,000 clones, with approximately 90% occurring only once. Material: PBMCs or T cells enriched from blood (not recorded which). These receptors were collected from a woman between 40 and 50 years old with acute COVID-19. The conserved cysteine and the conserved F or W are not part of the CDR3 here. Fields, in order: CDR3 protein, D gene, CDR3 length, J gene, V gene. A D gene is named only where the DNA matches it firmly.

CDR3aa: ASNNLAGVAGELF
d_gene: TRBD2
len: 13
j_gene: TRBJ2-2
v_gene: TRBV19

CDR3aa: ASSFDTRNTIY
d_gene: .
len: 11
j_gene: TRBJ1-3
v_gene: TRBV5-1

CDR3aa: ASSLGGSDYGYT
d_gene: .
len: 12
j_gene: TRBJ1-2
v_gene: TRBV5-6

CDR3aa: ASSLRMGLAGGPDTQY
d_gene: TRBD2
len: 16
j_gene: TRBJ2-3
v_gene: TRBV5-4

CDR3aa: ASSQRTGGSSNEQF
d_gene: TRBD1
len: 14
j_gene: TRBJ2-1
v_gene: TRBV5-1

CDR3aa: ASSPGGGGREGGYT
d_gene: .
len: 14
j_gene: TRBJ1-2
v_gene: TRBV7-2

CDR3aa: SAFQANTEAF
d_gene: .
len: 10
j_gene: TRBJ1-1
v_gene: TRBV29-1

CDR3aa: ASSEHSGTGNGYT
d_gene: TRBD1
len: 13
j_gene: TRBJ1-2
v_gene: TRBV6-4

CDR3aa: ASSPDSPSRQY
d_gene: .
len: 11
j_gene: TRBJ2-7
v_gene: TRBV12-3/TRBV12-4

CDR3aa: ASSSGPWTSGSIGELF
d_gene: TRBD2
len: 16
j_gene: TRBJ2-2
v_gene: TRBV6-2/TRBV6-3

CDR3aa: ASSLRRQGQPKTNYGYT
d_gene: .
len: 17
j_gene: TRBJ1-2
v_gene: TRBV7-3

CDR3aa: ASRSPGQGIEATIY
d_gene: TRBD1
len: 14
j_gene: TRBJ1-3
v_gene: TRBV4-1

CDR3aa: ASSQQGLDGELF
d_gene: TRBD1
len: 12
j_gene: TRBJ2-2
v_gene: TRBV5-1

CDR3aa: ASSLGGGNQPQH
d_gene: .
len: 12
j_gene: TRBJ1-5
v_gene: TRBV5-1

CDR3aa: ASSSQGGYEQY
d_gene: .
len: 11
j_gene: TRBJ2-7
v_gene: TRBV2

CDR3aa: ASRPETAEAF
d_gene: .
len: 10
j_gene: TRBJ1-1
v_gene: TRBV12-3/TRBV12-4

CDR3aa: ASSLGRTADEQY
d_gene: .
len: 12
j_gene: TRBJ2-7
v_gene: TRBV7-9

CDR3aa: ASRGQGWHEKLF
d_gene: TRBD1
len: 12
j_gene: TRBJ1-4
v_gene: TRBV10-1

CDR3aa: ASSLRGYEQY
d_gene: .
len: 10
j_gene: TRBJ2-7
v_gene: TRBV11-2

CDR3aa: ASSLETTNEKLF
d_gene: .
len: 12
j_gene: TRBJ1-4
v_gene: TRBV7-8

CDR3aa: ASSFTGDGEGYT
d_gene: TRBD1
len: 12
j_gene: TRBJ1-2
v_gene: TRBV27

CDR3aa: ASKKQGITDTQY
d_gene: .
len: 12
j_gene: TRBJ2-3
v_gene: TRBV5-1

CDR3aa: ASSPGIVGYEQY
d_gene: .
len: 12
j_gene: TRBJ2-7
v_gene: TRBV28

CDR3aa: ASSSTFGLAGEETQY
d_gene: TRBD2
len: 15
j_gene: TRBJ2-5
v_gene: TRBV5-6

CDR3aa: ASGLVQTSSTDTQY
d_gene: .
len: 14
j_gene: TRBJ2-3
v_gene: TRBV12-5

CDR3aa: ASSTRGSYNEQF
d_gene: .
len: 12
j_gene: TRBJ2-1
v_gene: TRBV5-4

CDR3aa: ASSLKGTVGNTEAF
d_gene: TRBD1
len: 14
j_gene: TRBJ1-1
v_gene: TRBV7-2

CDR3aa: ASRTGLAGGNTGELF
d_gene: TRBD2
len: 15
j_gene: TRBJ2-2
v_gene: TRBV2

CDR3aa: ASSQGLVPLYGYT
d_gene: .
len: 13
j_gene: TRBJ1-2
v_gene: TRBV3-1/TRBV3-2

CDR3aa: ASSTSGSYNEQF
d_gene: TRBD2
len: 12
j_gene: TRBJ2-1
v_gene: TRBV2

CDR3aa: ASSQVLAGTDTQY
d_gene: TRBD2
len: 13
j_gene: TRBJ2-3
v_gene: TRBV4-1

CDR3aa: AWSVAPPIYGYT
d_gene: .
len: 12
j_gene: TRBJ1-2
v_gene: TRBV30

CDR3aa: ASSYSGERGAF
d_gene: .
len: 11
j_gene: TRBJ1-1
v_gene: TRBV6-5

CDR3aa: ATSGTAGEAYNEQF
d_gene: TRBD2
len: 14
j_gene: TRBJ2-1
v_gene: TRBV24-1

CDR3aa: ASRSTGTRATEAF
d_gene: .
len: 13
j_gene: TRBJ1-1
v_gene: TRBV28

CDR3aa: AWSGQGFDTQY
d_gene: .
len: 11
j_gene: TRBJ2-3
v_gene: TRBV30

CDR3aa: ASSQGVTDEQF
d_gene: .
len: 11
j_gene: TRBJ2-1
v_gene: TRBV6-5

CDR3aa: ASSPGHTSGNTIY
d_gene: .
len: 13
j_gene: TRBJ1-3
v_gene: TRBV5-1

CDR3aa: ASSPGRGGSNQPQH
d_gene: .
len: 14
j_gene: TRBJ1-5
v_gene: TRBV7-9